This passage covers 9 T cell receptor beta chains from one sample sequenced in a study of Ad26.COV2.S vaccination and SARS-CoV-2 variants. Repertoires were generated with immunoSEQ multiplex PCR, while TCRdb's copy carries only in-frame clones and drops some. The sample comprises roughly 400,000 clones, 90% of which are singletons, and around 4.5% rests with the top ten. Treatment: some 19 received Ad26.COV2.S at low or high dose, single or two shots; about 5 received placebo; per-sample allocation not given. The study sampled participants on day 63 after the first vaccine or placebo injection. The specimen comprised peripheral blood, sampled in a trial of Ad26.COV2.S vaccine versus placebo. The origin of the receptors is a person between 18 and 60 years old who received the Ad26.COV2.S COVID-19 vaccine or a placebo.

The CDR3 loop reads CASSPLGGPNHHTQYF. The DNA for the CDR3 is TGTGCCAGCAGCCCGCTCGGAGGGCCGAATCACCATACGCAGTATTTT. The chain is built from TRBV11-2 and TRBJ2-3; a weak D match, TRBD2 (6 bases). Germline V gives CDR1 SGHAT, CDR2 FQNNGV. The CDR3 contains 16 residues. V was pared by 5 bases and J by 7 bases, with 22 bases between.

The chain has TRBV2 and TRBJ2-7; 7 nucleotides agree with TRBD2. With V trimmed by 9 bases and J by 0 bases, 8 bases remained unmatched. Germline V gene sequence: CDR1 SNHLY, CDR2 FYNNEI. This CDR3 region has 14 residues. The CDR3 region is CASKRDYRSYEQYF. Written as DNA, the CDR3 is TGTGCCAGTAAGCGGGACTACCGCTCCTACGAGCAGTACTTC. Based on the CDR3 plus reference TRBV2 and TRBJ2-7, the full variable domain is EPEVTQTPSHQVTQMGQEVILRCVPISNHLYFYWYRQILGQKVEFLVSFYNNEISEKSEIFDDQFSVERPDGSNFTLKIRSTKLEDSAMYFCASKRDYRSYEQYFGPGTRLTVT.

This rearrangement joins TRBV24-1 to TRBJ2-5; D remains unclear. Germline CDR1 is KGHDR and CDR2 is SFDVKD. The CDR3 is 13 residues long. The V and J ends lost 4 bases and 2 bases respectively, with 7 bases between them. CDR3 nucleotide sequence: TGTGCCACCAGTGACCGGCAGCAAGAGACCCAGTACTTC. It specifies CATSDRQQETQYF.

This chain connects TRBV5-8 to TRBJ2-2, with D hard to call. Germline V gene data show CDR1 as SGHTS and CDR2 as YDEGEE. The CDR3 spans 9 residues. V was clipped by 0 bases and J by 12 bases, with 0 bases between them. The chain's CDR3 is CASSLELFF. The DNA for the CDR3 is TGTGCCAGCAGCTTGGAGCTGTTTTTT. The full variable domain, in which reference TRBV5-8 and TRBJ2-2 provide the parts outside the CDR3, is EAGVTQSPTHLIKTRGQQATLRCSPISGHTSVYWYQQALGLGLQFLLWYDEGEERNRGNFPPRFSGRQFPNYSSELNVNALELEDSALYLCASSLELFFGEGSRLTVL.

This chain uses TRBV5-1 with TRBJ2-7, with D possibly matching TRBD1 (5 bases). From germline, CDR1 is SGHRS and CDR2 YFSETQ. This CDR3 is 15 amino acids long. V dropped 3 bases and J dropped 2 bases, with 15 bases sitting between them. The CDR3 DNA reads TGCGCCAGCAGCTCCCAGGGATCCCTACCCTACGAGCAGTACTTC. It encodes CASSSQGSLPYEQYF.

The chain joins TRBV30 to TRBJ2-2; TRBD1 aligns across 9 bases. Germline CDR1 is GTSNPN and CDR2 is SVGIG (reference sequence). This CDR3 is 17 amino acids long. Germline trimming cut 2 bases from V and 5 bases from J; bases unmatched to any gene: 12. CDR3 in DNA: TGTGCCTGGAGTCCCAAACAGGGGGCAATGGGAACCGGGGAGCTGTTTTTT. This sequence encodes CAWSPKQGAMGTGELFF.

The V and J genes are TRBV2 and TRBJ2-1, with 11 bases identical to TRBD2. Germline loops: CDR1 SNHLY, CDR2 FYNNEI. The J segment lost 12 bases and the V segment lost 6 bases, leaving 13 bases of the junction unmatched. CDR3 length: 15 amino acids. DNA of the CDR3: TGTGCCAGCAGACCGACTAGCGGGGCGGGGTTGGGGCAGTTCTTC. Protein sequence: CASRPTSGAGLGQFF.

The rearrangement links TRBV11-3 to TRBJ2-3, with D possibly matching TRBD2 (6 bases). Germline loops: CDR1 SGHNT, CDR2 YENEEA. This CDR3 has 16 amino acids. V dropped 5 bases and J dropped 4 bases, with 19 bases sitting between them. CDR3 sequence (DNA): TGTGCCAGCAGCCTCGGTCGGGGGTTATGGGCAGATACGCAGTATTTT. Its protein is CASSLGRGLWADTQYF.

The rearrangement links TRBV19 to TRBJ1-1; D uncertain. Looked up from germline, CDR1 is LNHDA and CDR2 is SQIVND (reference sequence). The CDR3 is made up of 14 amino acids. V was pared by 3 bases and J by 2 bases, with 10 bases between. DNA of the CDR3: TGTGCCAGTAGTATCGGGAAGGGAAACACTGAAGCTTTCTTT. Translation: CASSIGKGNTEAFF.